This T cell receptor beta chain was retrieved from a study of radiation and T cells in renal cell carcinoma. Regarding the study as a whole: Compared with controls, irradiated tumors had more, larger dominant CDR3 motifs. Irradiated tumors had higher TCR clonality than control tumors.

On this clone: Its antigen is as yet unknown.

Sequencing was performed with immunoSEQ multiplex PCR; in TCRdb, only in-frame clones are kept and a portion is missing. The table lists about 23,000 clones, roughly 64% of them singletons. Germline CDR1 is KGHSH and CDR2 is LQKENI. The germline V and J ends were trimmed by 2 bases and 2 bases, with 6 bases remaining between them. CDR3 length: 13 residues. Treatment denoted: treatment-naive control, cytoreductive nephrectomy. Treatment-naive patients without radiation supplied the control tumors at nephrectomy. This specimen consisted of tumor tissue, obtained from a patient whose treatment was nephrectomy without radiotherapy. This chain joins TRBV18 and TRBJ2-5; D gene unclear. The sequence was collected from a man aged 40-49 years with renal cell carcinoma. For the CDR3, the DNA is TGTGCCAGCTCACCAGGGCTACAAGAGACCCAGTACTTC. Its translation is CASSPGLQETQYF.